This T cell receptor (beta chain) was captured by sequencing in a study of cytomegalovirus exposure and HLA in healthy donors. For the study at large: Earlier, 110 million or so unique TCR beta sequences were recovered from roughly 170 million T cells by an analysis. Study results and limitations: What a later analysis reportedly showed was that an Asian-associated ancestry cluster had fewer N-insertions than the approximately 720-donor mean.

The germline V gene encodes CDR1 SGHTA and CDR2 FQGNSA. This CDR3 comprises 14 residues. The J segment lost 8 bases and the V segment lost 4 bases, leaving 8 bases of the junction unmatched. Note on this clone: What it binds is unknown. The same CDR3 arises from other DNA sequences in this sample as well.

In the PCR, 60 Vbeta and 13 Jbeta primers were used. Only in-frame clones appear in the TCRdb table, and some are missing; sequencing was by immunoSEQ multiplex PCR. The data contain approximately 110,000 clones, around 80% of them singletons. The sequenced sample was PBMCs. This chain uses TRBV7-2 with TRBJ1-2, with 9 bases that match TRBD1. The TCR comes from a man aged 30 to 39 in good health and CMV-seropositive. The CDR3: CASSSNRGLGGYTF. The CDR3 region has the DNA TGTGCCAGCAGCTCCAACAGGGGGCTCGGCGGCTACACCTTC.